The 6 T cell receptor beta chains listed next were all sequenced from one sample in a study of early T cells in non-severe SARS-CoV-2 infection. TCRdb analysed the 5' RACE reads with MiXCR anew, one entry per CDR3 protein. Of about 33,000 distinct CDR3 sequences listed, roughly 4% are singletons. The sample taken for sequencing was whole blood. The receptors originated from an adult who was a healthcare worker with PCR-confirmed SARS-CoV-2 infection or an uninfected control (not recorded which).

This clonotype came up a few times. The V and J genes are TRBV13 and TRBJ2-1; 8 bases map to TRBD2. The CDR3 runs 17 residues. Trimming removed 5 bases from V and 0 bases from J; junction bases left unmatched: 9. The V gene's germline CDR1 is PRHDT and CDR2 FYEKMQ (reference sequence). The CDR3 protein is CASSPQLAEYSYNEQFF. The CDR3 DNA reads as TGTGCCAGCAGCCCTCAACTAGCGGAATACTCCTACAATGAGCAGTTCTTC. The full variable domain, its missing parts supplied by reference TRBV13 and TRBJ2-1, is AAGVIQSPRHLIKEKRETATLKCYPIPRHDTVYWYQQGPGQDPQFLISFYEKMQSDKGSIPDRFSAQQFSDYHSELNMSSLELGDSALYFCASSPQLAEYSYNEQFFGPGTRLTVL.

The chain couples TRBV7-2 to TRBJ2-7; TRBD2 is a possible D gene (6 bases). Trimming cost V 3 bases and J 5 bases, with 14 bases left between them. In germline, CDR1 is SGHTA, CDR2 FQGNSA. This CDR3 is built from 14 residues. DNA of the CDR3: TGTGCCAGCAGCTTTCGGGAGAGGAGCAACGAGCAGTACTTC. Protein product: CASSFRERSNEQYF.

The table lists this clonotype with many counts. This chain connects TRBV19 to TRBJ2-2, with 10 bases matching TRBD2. This CDR3 has 19 amino acids. Germline CDR1 reads LNHDA; CDR2 reads SQIVND (reference sequence). The junction had 16 bases not matched to a gene; V was cut back by 8 bases and J by 1 base. The CDR3 DNA is TGTGCCAGTCTAACGGGACTAGCGAGGGATGGGAGGAACACCGGGGAGCTGTTTTTT. Translating gives CASLTGLARDGRNTGELFF.

This clonotype was observed many times. The rearrangement links TRBV10-3 to TRBJ2-5; D gene ambiguous. Germline loops: CDR1 ENHRY, CDR2 SYGVKD. V was shortened by 9 bases and J by 1 base, with 3 bases between the two germline ends. The CDR3 consists of 10 residues. CDR3 residues: CAMGQETQYF. The CDR3 bases are TGTGCCATGGGCCAAGAGACCCAGTACTTC.

Details on this clonotype: Lacking the conserved final phenylalanine or tryptophan, this CDR3 likely reflects a read error. The CDR3 loop is CASSHGQLYSTDTQYS. CDR3 DNA: TGTGCCAGCAGCCACGGGCAGCTGTATAGCACAGATACGCAGTATTCT. The chain joins TRBV3-1 to TRBJ2-3; D gene ambiguous. Germline V lookup: CDR1 LGHDT, CDR2 YNNKEL (reference sequence). V lost 3 bases, J lost 0 bases, and 13 bases lay in between. The CDR3 sequence is 16 residues long.

On this clonotype itself: With a much larger clone just one base away, this may be a read error. The gene calls are TRBV11-2 and TRBJ2-1, with D perhaps being TRBD1 or TRBD2 (6 bases each). V lost 5 bases and J lost 5, with 19 bases in between. This CDR3 spans 16 amino acids. The germline CDR1 and CDR2 sequences are SGHAT and FQNNGV. This CDR3 reads CASSLLRGDGDNEQFF. DNA of the CDR3: TGTGCCAGCAGCCTCCTAAGGGGGGATGGGGACAATGAGCAGTTCTTC.